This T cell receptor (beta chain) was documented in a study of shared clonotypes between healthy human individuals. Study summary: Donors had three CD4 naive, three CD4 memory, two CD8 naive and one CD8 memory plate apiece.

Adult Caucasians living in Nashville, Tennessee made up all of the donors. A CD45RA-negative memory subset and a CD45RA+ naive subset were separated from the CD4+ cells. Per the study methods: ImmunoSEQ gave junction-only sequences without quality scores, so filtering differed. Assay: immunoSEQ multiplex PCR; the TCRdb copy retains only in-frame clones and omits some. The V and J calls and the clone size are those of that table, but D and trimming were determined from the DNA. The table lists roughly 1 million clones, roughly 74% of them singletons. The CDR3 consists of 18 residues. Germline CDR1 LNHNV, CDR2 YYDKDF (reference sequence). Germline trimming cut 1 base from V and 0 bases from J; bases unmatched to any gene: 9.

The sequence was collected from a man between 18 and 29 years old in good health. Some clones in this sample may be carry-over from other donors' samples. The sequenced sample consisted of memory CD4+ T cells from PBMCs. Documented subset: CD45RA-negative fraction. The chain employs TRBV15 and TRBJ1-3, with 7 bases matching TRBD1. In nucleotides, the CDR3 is TGTGCCACCAGCAGAGGAGGGCAGGGGGTTAACTCTGGAAACACCATATATTTT. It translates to CATSRGGQGVNSGNTIYF.